This T cell receptor (beta chain) originates from a study of T-cell reconstitution after alpha-beta-depleted transplantation in children. Note on this clonotype: Antigen specificity is unknown.

Preparing the TCRbeta library involved the use of unique molecular identifiers. TCRdb independently ran MiXCR on the PCR reads; one entry per CDR3 protein. The profile shows about 870,000 distinct CDR3 sequences, around 17% of them singletons. Trimming at V came to 1 base and at J to 3 bases, leaving 11 bases not matched to a gene. In germline, CDR1 is LNHNV, CDR2 YYDKDF (reference sequence). The CDR3 is made up of 20 amino acids. Whole-study results and caveats: The main origin of T-cell counts and diversity one year after transplant was newly produced T cells.

The chain has TRBV15 and TRBJ2-6; 11 bases are a match to TRBD1. This clonotype originated in a male patient under 18 who had a stem cell transplant for acute lymphoblastic leukemia, so the T cells may come from the graft donor. Sequencing was performed on PBMCs, mostly from graft donor cells, taken 360 days after TCRalphabeta/CD19-depleted stem cell transplant. CDR3 DNA: TGTGCCACCAGCAGAGGGTATGATGGACAGGGGGCGAATGGGGCCAACGTCCTGACTTTC. It codes for CATSRGYDGQGANGANVLTF. The full variable domain, in which reference TRBV15 and TRBJ2-6 provide the parts outside the CDR3, is DAMVIQNPRYQVTQFGKPVTLSCSQTLNHNVMYWYQQKSSQAPKLLFHYYDKDFNNEADTPDNFQSRRPNTSFCFLDIRSPGLGDTAMYLCATSRGYDGQGANGANVLTFGAGSRLTVL.